This TCR beta chain was observed in a study of cytomegalovirus exposure and HLA in healthy donors. For the study at large: Within an early data release were about 85 million unique TCRs drawn from HLA-typed donors.

Study conclusions and caveats: In all likelihood, a cluster of highly shared sequence variants was a sequencing artifact. Among immune exposure information, only CMV serostatus was available. TCR beta V segments were, for the most part, productive about 87% or about 30% of the time in an earlier analysis.

With 60 Vbeta and 13 Jbeta primers, the PCR was carried out. Method: immunoSEQ multiplex PCR; TCRdb's copy keeps in-frame clones and lacks some. The sample records around 200,000 clones, 80% to 85% being singletons. About this clone itself: No antigen is known for it.

Germline CDR1 SGHTA, CDR2 FQGNSA. The CDR3 has 15 residues. V was pared by 5 bases and J by 0 bases, with 13 bases between. The receptor's source is a woman between 40 and 50 years old in good health and CMV-seronegative. This chain joins TRBV7-2 and TRBJ1-1; D gene uncertain. The sequencing input was PBMCs. For the CDR3, the DNA is TGTGCCAGCAGCCCCCGAGTGGTAATGAACACTGAAGCTTTCTTT. This translates into CASSPRVVMNTEAFF. Full variable domain (remainder filled in from reference TRBV7-2 and TRBJ1-1): GAGVSQSPSNKVTEKGKDVELRCDPISGHTALYWYRQSLGQGLEFLIYFQGNSAPDKSGLPSDRFSAERTGGSVSTLTIQRTQQEDSAVYLCASSPRVVMNTEAFFGQGTRLTVV.